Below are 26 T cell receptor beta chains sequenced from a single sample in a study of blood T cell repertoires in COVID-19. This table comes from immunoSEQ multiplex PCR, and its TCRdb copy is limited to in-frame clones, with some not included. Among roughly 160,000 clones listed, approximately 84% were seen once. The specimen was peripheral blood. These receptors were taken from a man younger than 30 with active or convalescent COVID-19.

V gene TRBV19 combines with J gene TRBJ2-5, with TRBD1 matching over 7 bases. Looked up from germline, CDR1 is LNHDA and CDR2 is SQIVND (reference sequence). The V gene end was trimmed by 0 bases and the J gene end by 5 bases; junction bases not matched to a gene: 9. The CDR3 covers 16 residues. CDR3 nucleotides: TGTGCCAGTAGTATAGACCCAAACAGGGGTTTGGAGACCCAGTACTTC. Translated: CASSIDPNRGLETQYF. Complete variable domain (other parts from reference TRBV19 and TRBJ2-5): DGGITQSPKYLFRKEGQNVTLSCEQNLNHDAMYWYRQDPGQGLRLIYYSQIVNDFQKGDIAEGYSVSREKKESFPLTVTSAQKNPTAFYLCASSIDPNRGLETQYFGPGTRLLVL.

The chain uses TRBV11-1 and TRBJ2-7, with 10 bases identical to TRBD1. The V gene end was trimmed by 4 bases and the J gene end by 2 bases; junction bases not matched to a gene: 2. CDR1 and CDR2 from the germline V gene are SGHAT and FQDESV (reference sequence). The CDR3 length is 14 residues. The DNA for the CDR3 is TGTGCCAGCAGCTCGGACAGGGGGGCCTACGAGCAGTACTTC. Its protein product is CASSSDRGAYEQYF.

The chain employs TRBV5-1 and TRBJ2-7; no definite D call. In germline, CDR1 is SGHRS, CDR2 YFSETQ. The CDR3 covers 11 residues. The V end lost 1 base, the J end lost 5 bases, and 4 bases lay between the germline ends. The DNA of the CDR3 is TGCGCCAGCAGCTTGTCAAACGAGCAGTACTTC. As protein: CASSLSNEQYF.

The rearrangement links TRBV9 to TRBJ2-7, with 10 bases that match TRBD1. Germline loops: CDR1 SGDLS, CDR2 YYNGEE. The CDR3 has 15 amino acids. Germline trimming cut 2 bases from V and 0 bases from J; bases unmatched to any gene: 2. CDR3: CASSVGTGVSYEQYF. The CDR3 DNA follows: TGTGCCAGCAGCGTCGGGACAGGGGTCTCCTACGAGCAGTACTTC.

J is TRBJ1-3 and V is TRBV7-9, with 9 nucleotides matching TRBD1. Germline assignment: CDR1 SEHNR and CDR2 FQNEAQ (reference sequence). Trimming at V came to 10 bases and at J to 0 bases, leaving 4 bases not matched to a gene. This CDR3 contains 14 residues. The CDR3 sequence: CATQTGGSGNTIYF. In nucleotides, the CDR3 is TGTGCCACCCAGACAGGGGGCTCTGGAAACACCATATATTTT.

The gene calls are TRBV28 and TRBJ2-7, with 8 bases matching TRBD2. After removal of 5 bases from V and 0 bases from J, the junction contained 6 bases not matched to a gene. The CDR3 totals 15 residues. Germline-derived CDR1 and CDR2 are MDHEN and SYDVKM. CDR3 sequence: CASSDSGASSYEQYF. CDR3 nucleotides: TGTGCCAGCAGTGATAGCGGGGCGAGCTCCTACGAGCAGTACTTC.

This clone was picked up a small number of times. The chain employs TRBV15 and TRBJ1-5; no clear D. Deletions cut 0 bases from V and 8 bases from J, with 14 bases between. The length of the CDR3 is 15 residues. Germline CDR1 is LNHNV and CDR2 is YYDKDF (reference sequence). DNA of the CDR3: TGTGCCACCAGCAGAGAAGCGAATACCGACGAGCCCCAGCATTTT. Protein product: CATSREANTDEPQHF.

CDR3 region: CASSPTFGSPGETQYF. For the CDR3, the DNA is TGTGCCAGCTCACCCACCTTTGGGTCCCCGGGAGAGACCCAGTACTTC. The gene calls are TRBV18 and TRBJ2-5; D ambiguous. Germline lookup yields CDR1 KGHSH and CDR2 LQKENI. V lost 3 bases and J lost 4, with 18 bases in between. This CDR3 contains 16 residues.

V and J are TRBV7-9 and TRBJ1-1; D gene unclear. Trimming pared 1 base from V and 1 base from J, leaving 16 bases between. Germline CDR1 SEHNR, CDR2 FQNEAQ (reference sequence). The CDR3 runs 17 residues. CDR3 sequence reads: CASSLVGSRAPNTEAFF. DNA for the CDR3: TGTGCCAGCAGCTTAGTGGGGTCGCGGGCACCGAACACTGAAGCTTTCTTT.

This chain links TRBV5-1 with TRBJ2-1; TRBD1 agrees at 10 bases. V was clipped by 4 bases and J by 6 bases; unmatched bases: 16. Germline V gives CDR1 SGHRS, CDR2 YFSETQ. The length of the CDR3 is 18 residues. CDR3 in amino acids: CASSRLPIRDRGGNEQFF. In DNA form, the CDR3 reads TGCGCCAGCAGCAGATTACCGATCCGGGACAGGGGTGGCAATGAGCAGTTCTTC.

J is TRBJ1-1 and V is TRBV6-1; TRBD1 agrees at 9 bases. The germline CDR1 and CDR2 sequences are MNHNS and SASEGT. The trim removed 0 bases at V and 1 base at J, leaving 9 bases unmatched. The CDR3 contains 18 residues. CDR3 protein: CASSEASYRGPKNTEAFF. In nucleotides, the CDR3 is TGTGCCAGCAGTGAAGCGAGTTACAGGGGGCCAAAGAACACTGAAGCTTTCTTT.

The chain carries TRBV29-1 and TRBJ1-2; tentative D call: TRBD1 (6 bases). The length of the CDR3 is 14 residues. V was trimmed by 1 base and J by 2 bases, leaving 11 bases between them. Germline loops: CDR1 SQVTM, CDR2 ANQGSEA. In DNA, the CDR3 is TGCAGCGTTGAAGGTCTACAGGGAAACTATGGCTACACCTTC. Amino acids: CSVEGLQGNYGYTF.

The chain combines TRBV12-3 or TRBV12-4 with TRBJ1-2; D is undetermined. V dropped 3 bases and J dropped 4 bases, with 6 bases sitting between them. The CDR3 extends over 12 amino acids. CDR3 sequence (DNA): TGTGCCAGCAGTTTTGAAGCCTATGGCTACACCTTC. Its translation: CASSFEAYGYTF.

The CDR3, as DNA: TGTGCCAGCAGTAAGCAGGGCCCCTTCGGTCAGCCCCAGCATTTT. This gives the protein CASSKQGPFGQPQHF. J is TRBJ1-5 and V is TRBV7-2; weak D call: TRBD1 (5 bases). There are 15 residues in the CDR3. CDR1 and CDR2 from the germline V gene are SGHTA and FQGNSA. V was shortened by 6 bases and J by 6 bases, with 18 bases between the two germline ends.

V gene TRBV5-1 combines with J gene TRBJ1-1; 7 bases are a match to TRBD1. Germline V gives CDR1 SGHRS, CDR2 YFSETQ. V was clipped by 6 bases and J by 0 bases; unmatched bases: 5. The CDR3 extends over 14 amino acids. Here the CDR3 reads CASIRGPMNTEAFF. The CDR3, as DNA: TGCGCCAGCATTAGGGGGCCGATGAACACTGAAGCTTTCTTT.

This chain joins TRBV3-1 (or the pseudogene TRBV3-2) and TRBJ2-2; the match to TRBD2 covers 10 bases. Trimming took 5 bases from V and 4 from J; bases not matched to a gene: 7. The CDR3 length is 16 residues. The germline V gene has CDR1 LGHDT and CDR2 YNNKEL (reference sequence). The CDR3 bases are TGTGCCAGCAGCTCCTTAGCGGGAGGTTCCACCGGGGAGCTGTTTTTT. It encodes CASSSLAGGSTGELFF.

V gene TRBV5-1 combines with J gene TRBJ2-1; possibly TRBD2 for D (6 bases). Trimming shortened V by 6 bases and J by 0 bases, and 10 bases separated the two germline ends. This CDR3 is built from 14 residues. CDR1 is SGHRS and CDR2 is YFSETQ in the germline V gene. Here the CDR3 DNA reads TGCGCCAGCACCCTGGGGGGCTCCTACAATGAGCAGTTCTTC. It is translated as CASTLGGSYNEQFF.

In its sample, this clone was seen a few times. CDR3 amino acids: CASSLAGRVDTGELFF. The CDR3 DNA reads TGCGCCAGCAGCTTGGCAGGCAGGGTCGACACCGGGGAGCTGTTTTTT. The V call is TRBV5-1, the J call TRBJ2-2, with D maybe TRBD1 (5 bases). The CDR3 covers 16 residues. Trimming pared 0 bases from V and 3 bases from J, leaving 12 bases between. Per germline, CDR1 SGHRS and CDR2 YFSETQ.

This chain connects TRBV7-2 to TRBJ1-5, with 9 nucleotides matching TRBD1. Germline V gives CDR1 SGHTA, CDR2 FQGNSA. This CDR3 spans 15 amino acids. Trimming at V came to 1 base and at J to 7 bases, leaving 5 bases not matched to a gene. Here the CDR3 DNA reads TGTGCCAGCAGCTTAGGGGACAGGGTAACCCAGCCCCAGCATTTT. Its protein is CASSLGDRVTQPQHF.

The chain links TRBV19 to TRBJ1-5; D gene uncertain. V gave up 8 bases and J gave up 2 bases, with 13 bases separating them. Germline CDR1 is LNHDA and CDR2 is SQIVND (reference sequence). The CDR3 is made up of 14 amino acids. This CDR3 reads CASLSVSGNQPQHF. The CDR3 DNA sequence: TGTGCCAGTCTTTCCGTCAGCGGCAATCAGCCCCAGCATTTT.

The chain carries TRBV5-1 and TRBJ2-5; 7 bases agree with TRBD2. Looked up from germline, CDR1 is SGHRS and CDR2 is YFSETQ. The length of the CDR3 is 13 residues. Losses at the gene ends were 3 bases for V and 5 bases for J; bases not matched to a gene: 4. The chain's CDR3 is CASSWLGGETQYF. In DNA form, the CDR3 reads TGCGCCAGCAGCTGGTTGGGAGGGGAGACCCAGTACTTC.

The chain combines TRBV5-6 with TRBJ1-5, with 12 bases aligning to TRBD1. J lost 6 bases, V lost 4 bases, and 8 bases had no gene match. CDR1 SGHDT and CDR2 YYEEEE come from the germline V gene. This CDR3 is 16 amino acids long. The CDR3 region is CASSHGTGGFGQPQHF. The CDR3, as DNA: TGTGCCAGCAGCCATGGGACAGGGGGCTTCGGTCAGCCCCAGCATTTT. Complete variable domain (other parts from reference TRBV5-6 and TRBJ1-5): DAGVTQSPTHLIKTRGQQVTLRCSPKSGHDTVSWYQQALGQGPQFIFQYYEEEERQRGNFPDRFSGHQFPNYSSELNVNALLLGDSALYLCASSHGTGGFGQPQHFGDGTRLSIL.

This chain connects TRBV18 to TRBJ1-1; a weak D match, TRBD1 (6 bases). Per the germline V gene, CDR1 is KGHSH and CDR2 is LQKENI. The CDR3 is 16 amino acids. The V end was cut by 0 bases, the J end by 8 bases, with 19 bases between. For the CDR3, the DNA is TGTGCCAGCTCACCACCCGGGAACAGGGAGCGTCGAGAAGCTTTCTTT. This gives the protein CASSPPGNRERREAFF.

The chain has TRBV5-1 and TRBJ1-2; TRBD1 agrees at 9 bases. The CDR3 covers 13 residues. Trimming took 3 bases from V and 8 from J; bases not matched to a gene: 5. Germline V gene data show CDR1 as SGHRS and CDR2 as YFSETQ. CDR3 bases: TGCGCCAGCAGCTCGACAGGGGGTGGCGGCTACACCTTC. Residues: CASSSTGGGGYTF.

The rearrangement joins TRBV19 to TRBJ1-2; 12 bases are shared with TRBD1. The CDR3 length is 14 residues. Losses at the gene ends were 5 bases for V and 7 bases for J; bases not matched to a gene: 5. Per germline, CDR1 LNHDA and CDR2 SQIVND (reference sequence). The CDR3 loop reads CASSLGQGAGGYTF. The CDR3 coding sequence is TGTGCCAGTAGTCTGGGACAGGGGGCTGGTGGCTACACCTTC.

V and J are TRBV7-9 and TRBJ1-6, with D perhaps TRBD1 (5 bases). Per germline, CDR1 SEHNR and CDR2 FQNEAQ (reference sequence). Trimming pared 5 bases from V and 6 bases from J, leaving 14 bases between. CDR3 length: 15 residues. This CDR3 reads CASSLQGRINSPLHF. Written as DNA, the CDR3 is TGTGCCAGCAGCCTGCAGGGCAGGATTAATTCACCCCTCCACTTT.